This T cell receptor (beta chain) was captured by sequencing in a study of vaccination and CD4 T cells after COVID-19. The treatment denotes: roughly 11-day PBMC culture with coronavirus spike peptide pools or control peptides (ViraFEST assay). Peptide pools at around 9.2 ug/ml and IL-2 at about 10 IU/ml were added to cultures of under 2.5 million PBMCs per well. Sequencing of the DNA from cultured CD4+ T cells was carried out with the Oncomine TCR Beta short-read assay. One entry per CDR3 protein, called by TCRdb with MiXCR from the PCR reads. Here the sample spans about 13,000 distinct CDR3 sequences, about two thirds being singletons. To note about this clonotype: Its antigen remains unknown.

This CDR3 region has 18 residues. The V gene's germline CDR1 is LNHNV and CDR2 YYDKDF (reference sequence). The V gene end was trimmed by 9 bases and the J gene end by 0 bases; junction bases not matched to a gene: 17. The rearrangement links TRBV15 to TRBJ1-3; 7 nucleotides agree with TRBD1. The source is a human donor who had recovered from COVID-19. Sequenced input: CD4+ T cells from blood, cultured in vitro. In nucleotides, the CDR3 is TGTGCCACGAGGCGCGGGGGACAGCATCTCAGCTCTGGAAACACCATATATTTT. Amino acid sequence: CATRRGGQHLSSGNTIYF. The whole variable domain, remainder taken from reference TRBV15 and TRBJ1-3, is DAMVIQNPRYQVTQFGKPVTLSCSQTLNHNVMYWYQQKSSQAPKLLFHYYDKDFNNEADTPDNFQSRRPNTSFCFLDIRSPGLGDTAMYLCATRRGGQHLSSGNTIYFGEGSWLTVV.